Below, one TCR beta chain is given with its context. Produced via immunoSEQ multiplex PCR; TCRdb's table is partial and in-frame only. This sample has roughly 200,000 clones, with roughly 76% found just once. This entry belongs to a study of blood T cell repertoires in COVID-19. Study-wide background: Sources were T cells, B-cell-depleted T cells, or PBMCs; the material itself was cDNA or gDNA.

The germline gives CDR1 LNHDA, CDR2 SQIVND (reference sequence). This CDR3 contains 15 residues. Trimming cost V 3 bases and J 0 bases, with 10 bases left between them. The J gene is TRBJ2-3, the V gene TRBV19; D call uncertain. The sequence derives from a woman between 40 and 50 years old with COVID-19, enrolled during active disease. The sequencing input was peripheral blood. CDR3 residues: CASSIPGISTDTQYF. CDR3 in DNA: TGTGCCAGTAGTATCCCAGGAATCAGCACAGATACGCAGTATTTT.